The present TCR beta chain was sequenced within a study of T-cell memory formation after mild COVID-19. Study-level information: TCR clustering was largely donor specific.

Employing constant-segment primers, 5'RACE generated TCR alpha and TCR beta cDNA libraries bearing sample barcodes and UMIs. TCRdb reprocessed the 5' RACE reads with MiXCR, giving one entry per CDR3 protein. The table records approximately 300,000 distinct CDR3 sequences, 15% to 20% of them present only once. For this clonotype: Its antigen is not identified.

Whole-study results and caveats: Later expanders leaned CD4+, whereas clones that contracted between day 15 and 85 were balanced CD4/CD8. Most CD4+ clones that shrank were in CM and EM, while CD8+ ones turned up in EMRA.

V was cut by 7 bases and J by 8 bases, with 18 bases left in between. CDR1 and CDR2 (germline): MDHEN, SYDVKM. The CDR3 has 14 amino acids. The TCR comes from a man aged 18 to 29 who had mild COVID-19 (a few samples of this study predate the infection). Cell type and time point are not known. The gene calls are TRBV28 and TRBJ2-1, with no clear D. The sequenced sample was PBMCs or a T cell subset sorted from them (not recorded which). The CDR3 region has the DNA TGTGCCAGCAAATACGACAACCCCTTCTATGAGCAGTTCTTC. Its translation is CASKYDNPFYEQFF.